The 6 T cell receptor beta chains in this list originate from one sample, sequenced in a study of blood T cell repertoires in COVID-19. Method: immunoSEQ multiplex PCR; TCRdb's copy keeps in-frame clones and lacks some. The data show roughly 100,000 clones, 70% to 90% seen once. Specimen: peripheral blood. The receptors were sampled from a human donor in a cohort sampled during active COVID-19.

J is TRBJ1-1 and V is TRBV5-1, with no clear D. The CDR3 totals 15 residues. V lost 4 bases to trimming and J lost 0 bases, with 13 bases between them. Germline-derived CDR1 and CDR2 are SGHRS and YFSETQ. The CDR3 protein is CASSPGRQMNTEAFF. The CDR3 DNA reads TGCGCCAGCAGCCCTGGGAGGCAGATGAACACTGAAGCTTTCTTT.

The chain couples TRBV25-1 to TRBJ2-5; D remains unclear. V was clipped by 1 base and J by 2 bases, with 11 bases between them. This CDR3 has 15 residues. Germline assignment: CDR1 MGHDK and CDR2 SYGVNS. CDR3: CASSESDNRQETQYF. CDR3 DNA sequence: TGTGCCAGCAGTGAATCGGATAACAGACAAGAGACCCAGTACTTC.

The rearrangement links TRBV4-3 to TRBJ2-3; D is perhaps TRBD1 (7 bases). From germline, CDR1 is LGHNA and CDR2 YSLEER. There are 13 residues in the CDR3. Between the trimmed V and J ends, which lost 2 bases and 8 bases, there was a span of 11 bases. The CDR3 nucleotides are TGCGCCAGCAGCCAAAACCAGGGGGGTACGCAGTATTTT. As protein: CASSQNQGGTQYF.

The rearrangement joins TRBV2 to TRBJ1-1; D may be TRBD1 (5 bases). CDR3 length: 15 amino acids. Per germline, CDR1 SNHLY and CDR2 FYNNEI. Trimming took 2 bases from V and 4 from J, leaving 14 bases between them. CDR3 sequence: CASSERDLGGTEAFF. The CDR3 nucleotides read TGTGCCAGCAGTGAACGGGACCTCGGGGGCACTGAAGCTTTCTTT. The whole variable domain, remainder taken from reference TRBV2 and TRBJ1-1, is EPEVTQTPSHQVTQMGQEVILRCVPISNHLYFYWYRQILGQKVEFLVSFYNNEISEKSEIFDDQFSVERPDGSNFTLKIRSTKLEDSAMYFCASSERDLGGTEAFFGQGTRLTVV.

The chain couples TRBV19 to TRBJ1-2; 8 nucleotides match TRBD1. Germline loops: CDR1 LNHDA, CDR2 SQIVND (reference sequence). This CDR3 is 13 amino acids long. V trimming: 4 bases; J trimming: 5 bases; junction bases outside the gene matches: 3. In nucleotides, the CDR3 is TGTGCCAGTAGTACGGACAGGGTGTATGGCTACACCTTC. This gives the protein CASSTDRVYGYTF.

The chain is built from TRBV2 and TRBJ2-2; 11 bases match TRBD2. V shed 8 bases and J 6 bases; nucleotides not matched to a gene: 14. Germline lookup yields CDR1 SNHLY and CDR2 FYNNEI. The CDR3 sequence is 17 residues long. The CDR3 spells CASAALAGAGAAGELFF. The CDR3 DNA is TGTGCCAGCGCCGCACTAGCGGGGGCCGGGGCCGCCGGGGAGCTGTTTTTT.